The 10 T cell receptor beta chains given below trace back to one sample, sequenced in a study of tumor and adjacent non-tumor tissue in lung cancer. RNA was extracted from bulk tissue without any cell sorting. Distant lung tissue was collected more than 3 cm away from the tumor edge. Three rounds of nested PCR, following a modified ARM-PCR protocol, produced the TCRbeta library. TCRdb passed the multiplex PCR reads through MiXCR, listing each CDR3 protein once. The sample includes around 74,000 distinct CDR3 sequences, 65% to 75% of them seen just once. Sequenced: distant non-tumor lung tissue. These receptors originate from a woman aged 50 to 60 with non-small cell lung cancer.

This clonotype was observed a few times. A much larger clone lies one base from this, so it may be a read error. The rearrangement uses TRBV20-1 and TRBJ2-7; TRBD1 or TRBD2 may be the D gene (5 bases each). The CDR3 spans 13 residues. V was cut by 5 bases and J by 3 bases, with 14 bases left in between. Germline V gene data show CDR1 as DFQATT and CDR2 as SNEGSKA (reference sequence). The CDR3 here is CSADRGLNYEQYF. The CDR3, as DNA: TGCAGTGCTGACCGGGGCTTAAACTACGAGCAGTACTTC.

As for this clonotype: This may arise from a read error, as a much more abundant clone is one base away. The chain uses TRBV12-3 or TRBV12-4 and TRBJ2-7; weak D call: TRBD1 (6 bases). This CDR3 region has 14 residues. Between the trimmed V and J ends, which lost 6 bases and 5 bases, there was a span of 17 bases. CDR3 region: CASRAAGTRHEQYF. The CDR3, as DNA: TGTGCCAGCAGAGCAGCCGGGACAAGGCACGAGCAGTACTTC.

This clonotype has at least ten counts. CDR3: CASSLSGSEQYF. CDR3 nucleotide sequence: TGTGCCAGCAGTTTATCTGGGAGCGAGCAGTACTTC. The J gene is TRBJ2-7, the V gene TRBV28; TRBD2 might be the D (5 bases). Germline CDR1 MDHEN, CDR2 SYDVKM. The CDR3 is 12 amino acids. Trimming took off 1 base at V and 6 bases at J, with 7 bases between the two ends. Using reference TRBV28 and TRBJ2-7 for the parts outside the CDR3, the full variable domain is DVKVTQSSRYLVKRTGEKVFLECVQDMDHENMFWYRQDPGLGLRLIYFSYDVKMKEKGDIPEGYSVSREKKERFSLILESASTNQTSMYLCASSLSGSEQYFGPGTRLTVT.

This rearrangement joins TRBV12-3 or TRBV12-4 to TRBJ2-1, with D possibly being TRBD1 or TRBD2 (5 bases each). V was shortened by 6 bases and J by 4 bases, with 16 bases between the two germline ends. The CDR3 is 15 amino acids. CDR3 protein: CASRSTGTPYNEQFF. CDR3 in DNA: TGTGCCAGCAGATCAACCGGGACGCCATACAATGAGCAGTTCTTC.

This clonotype was seen just once. The genes are TRBV4-2 and TRBJ1-1, with unresolved D. This CDR3 has 15 amino acids. Germline-derived CDR1 and CDR2 are LGHNA and YNFKEQ. The V and J ends lost 0 bases and 14 bases respectively, with 22 bases between them. CDR3 coding DNA: TGTGCCAGCAGCCAAGATCGGCATATGAACACTGAAACCTTCTTT. Its protein is CASSQDRHMNTETFF.

This clonotype has only a few counts. This chain connects TRBV5-6 to TRBJ2-1; 8 positions agree with TRBD2. The CDR3 is made up of 14 amino acids. Germline V gives CDR1 SGHDT, CDR2 YYEEEE. The J segment lost 5 bases and the V segment lost 3 bases, leaving 4 bases of the junction unmatched. The CDR3 spells CASSWTSFHNEQFF. As DNA, the CDR3 is TGTGCCAGCAGCTGGACTAGCTTCCACAATGAGCAGTTCTTC.

Concerning this clonotype: The germline gene is not matched at one end of the junction; a read error may be the cause. This chain connects TRBV4-1 to TRBJ1-5; D ambiguous. The CDR3 covers 15 residues. Germline V gene data show CDR1 as MGHRA and CDR2 as YSYEKL. The CDR3 region has the DNA TGCTCCAGCAGCCAGGACCCGACAAGCAATCAGTCCCAGCATTTT. It encodes CSSSQDPTSNQSQHF.

Remarks on this clonotype: One junction end does not reproduce the germline sequence, and a read error may be involved. V usage is TRBV4-1 and J usage is TRBJ1-5; no firm D call. The CDR3 runs to 15 residues. Germline assignment: CDR1 MGHRA and CDR2 YSYEKL. The CDR3 is CVSSLDQVSNQPQHF. CDR3 DNA sequence: TGCGTCAGCAGCCTAGATCAGGTTAGCAATCAGCCCCAGCATTTT.

This clonotype was observed a few times. The chain carries TRBV5-4 and TRBJ2-1, with TRBD2 identical over 9 bases. Germline-derived CDR1 and CDR2 are SGHNT and YYREEE (reference sequence). The CDR3 is 17 residues long. The ends lost 4 bases at V and 6 bases at J; junction bases unmatched: 14. CDR3 region: CASSRGGTSRYVNEQFF. CDR3 nucleotide sequence: TGTGCCAGCAGCCGGGGGGGGACTAGCAGGTACGTCAATGAGCAGTTCTTC.

In regard to this clonotype: An end of the junction does not agree with germline; a read error may underlie this. This chain uses TRBV4-2 with TRBJ1-6; TRBD1 is a possible D gene (6 bases). CDR1 is LGHNA, CDR2 YNFKEQ, per germline. The CDR3 is 16 residues long. This CDR3 reads CASSQEQGQFNSPLHF. CDR3 bases: TGTGCCAGCAGCCAAGAACAAGGACAGTTTAATTCACCCCTACACTTT.